These T cell receptor beta chains were read from a single sample in a study of blood T cell repertoires in COVID-19. Using immunoSEQ multiplex PCR, the repertoire was profiled, and TCRdb retains in-frame clones only, with some absent. This table holds almost 250,000 clones, over 75% found once. Material: PBMCs or T cells enriched from blood (not recorded which). Every receptor here comes from a woman aged 45 to 65 with acute COVID-19. The CDR3 runs from the conserved cysteine through the conserved F or W. Each record gives: CDR3 protein, V gene, J gene.

CAITERVNYGYTF,TRBV10-3,TRBJ1-2
CASSLTPSEQYF,TRBV6-4,TRBJ2-7
CAIRGTAVGYTEAFF,TRBV10-3,TRBJ1-1
CAITTDGQVAYEQYF,TRBV10-3,TRBJ2-7
CAWSFSGGTDTQYF,TRBV30,TRBJ2-3
CASSSQGTNYGYTF,TRBV5-1,TRBJ1-2
CASGPTGVPYEQYF,TRBV6-5,TRBJ2-7
CASSTGSTEAFF,TRBV6-5,TRBJ1-1
CASSPWTGANYGYTF,TRBV9,TRBJ1-2
CATGQVFSTDTQYF,TRBV2,TRBJ2-3
CSVGSGGNNEKLFF,TRBV29-1,TRBJ1-4
CASSHVVLGPEAFF,TRBV4-2,TRBJ1-1
CASSLAQRGGYNEQFF,TRBV5-1,TRBJ2-1
CASSLAFGLSYGYTF,TRBV5-4,TRBJ1-2
CATSRVVGTGYSPLHF,TRBV15,TRBJ1-6
CASSMGTSSGSGANVLTF,TRBV5-4,TRBJ2-6